The 3 T cell receptor beta chains below were found in one sample sequenced in a study of cytomegalovirus exposure and HLA in healthy donors. Researchers ran the PCR with 60 Vbeta and 13 Jbeta primers. The protocol was immunoSEQ multiplex PCR, while the TCRdb copy is restricted to in-frame clones and leaves out a portion. In the table there are more than 150,000 clones, 70% to 80% of which are singletons. Source material: PBMCs. The receptors were sampled from a man between 18 and 29 years old in good health and CMV-seronegative.

The gene calls are TRBV18 and TRBJ1-2; weak D call: TRBD1 (5 bases). CDR1 and CDR2 (germline): KGHSH, LQKENI. The CDR3 covers 12 residues. The V gene lost 1 base and the J gene lost 8 bases, with 8 bases spanning the gap. CDR3 in amino acids: CASSPRSGGYTF. CDR3 nucleotide sequence: TGTGCCAGCTCACCACGGTCAGGGGGCTACACCTTC.

The table lists this clone with a few counts. This chain connects TRBV2 to TRBJ1-5, with D unclear. Trimming removed 2 bases from V and 1 base from J, with 12 bases in between. This CDR3 has 16 residues. Germline V CDR1 and CDR2: SNHLY, FYNNEI. The CDR3 region is CASSEPPGVSNQPQHF. In DNA form, the CDR3 reads TGTGCCAGCAGTGAACCCCCGGGAGTGAGCAATCAGCCCCAGCATTTT. The whole variable domain, filled in from reference TRBV2 and TRBJ1-5, reads EPEVTQTPSHQVTQMGQEVILRCVPISNHLYFYWYRQILGQKVEFLVSFYNNEISEKSEIFDDQFSVERPDGSNFTLKIRSTKLEDSAMYFCASSEPPGVSNQPQHFGDGTRLSIL.

As for this clone: Other DNA sequences in the same sample also yield this CDR3. The CDR3 coding sequence is TGCGCCAGCAGCTTGTCTTCAGGGGGGCATGGCTACACCTTC. Translating it yields CASSLSSGGHGYTF. The chain uses TRBV5-1 and TRBJ1-2; 7 bases align to TRBD1. V gave up 1 base and J gave up 6 bases; unmatched junction bases: 6. Germline lookup yields CDR1 SGHRS and CDR2 YFSETQ. This CDR3 has 14 residues.